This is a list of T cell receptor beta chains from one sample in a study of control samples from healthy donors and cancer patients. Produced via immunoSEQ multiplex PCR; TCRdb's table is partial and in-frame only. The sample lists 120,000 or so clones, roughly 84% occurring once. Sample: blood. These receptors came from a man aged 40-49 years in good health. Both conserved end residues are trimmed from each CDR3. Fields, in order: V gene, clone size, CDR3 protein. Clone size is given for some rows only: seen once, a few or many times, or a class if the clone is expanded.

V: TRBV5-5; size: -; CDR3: ASRYDNTGELF
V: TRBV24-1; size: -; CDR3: ATSQGKAGELF
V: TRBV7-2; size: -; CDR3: ASSLADRYEQY
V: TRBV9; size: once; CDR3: ASGTSGVSNEQF
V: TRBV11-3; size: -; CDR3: ASSVFPASGGRSGANVLT
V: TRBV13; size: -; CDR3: ASSLGPPGGETQY
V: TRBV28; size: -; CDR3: ASREESNQPQH
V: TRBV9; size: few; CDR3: ASSVGGLAGDEQY
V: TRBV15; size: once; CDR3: ATSRDYAKAAYGYT
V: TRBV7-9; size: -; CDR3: ASSLAGQGPSEAF
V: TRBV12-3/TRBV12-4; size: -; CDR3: ASRGQGYSPLH
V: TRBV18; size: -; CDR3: ASSPGLREKLF
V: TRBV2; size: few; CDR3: ASTFLAGGFTDTQY
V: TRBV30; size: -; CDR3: AWSKDSHSNQPQH
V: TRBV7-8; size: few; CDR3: ASSLERAGRDTQY
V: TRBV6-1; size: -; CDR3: ASSANRVANTGELF
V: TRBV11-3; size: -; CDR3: ASSSPDRGLYEQY
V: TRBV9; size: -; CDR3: ASSPGLAFYNEQF
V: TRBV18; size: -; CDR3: ASSPPGTVVRQETQY
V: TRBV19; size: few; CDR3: ASSQFGWTNEKLF
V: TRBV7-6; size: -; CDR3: ASSFNTGELF
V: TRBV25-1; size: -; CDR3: ASSGGWGAAYNEQF
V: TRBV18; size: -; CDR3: ASSRTGATDTQY
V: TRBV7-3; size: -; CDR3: ASKQGPTSTDTQY
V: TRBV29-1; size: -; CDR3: SVAGQANEKLF
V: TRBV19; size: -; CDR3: ASSPRTGGSNTEAF
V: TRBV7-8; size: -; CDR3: ASSSGTPVTYEQY
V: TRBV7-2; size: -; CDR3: ASGDPQETQY
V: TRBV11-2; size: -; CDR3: ASSLDPGHSPLH
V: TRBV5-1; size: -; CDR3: ASSLGQGGDEQF
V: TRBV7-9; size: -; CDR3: ASSFTGYGYT
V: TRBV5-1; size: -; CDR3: ASSSYRRDDSPLH
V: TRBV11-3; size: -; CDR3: ASSLVQGASF
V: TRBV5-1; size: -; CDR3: ASSGGTGGYQETQY
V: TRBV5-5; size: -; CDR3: ASSSLRQVSSYEQY
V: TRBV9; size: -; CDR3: ASSAGGYTGELF
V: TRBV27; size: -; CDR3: ASSSDRVGSQPQH